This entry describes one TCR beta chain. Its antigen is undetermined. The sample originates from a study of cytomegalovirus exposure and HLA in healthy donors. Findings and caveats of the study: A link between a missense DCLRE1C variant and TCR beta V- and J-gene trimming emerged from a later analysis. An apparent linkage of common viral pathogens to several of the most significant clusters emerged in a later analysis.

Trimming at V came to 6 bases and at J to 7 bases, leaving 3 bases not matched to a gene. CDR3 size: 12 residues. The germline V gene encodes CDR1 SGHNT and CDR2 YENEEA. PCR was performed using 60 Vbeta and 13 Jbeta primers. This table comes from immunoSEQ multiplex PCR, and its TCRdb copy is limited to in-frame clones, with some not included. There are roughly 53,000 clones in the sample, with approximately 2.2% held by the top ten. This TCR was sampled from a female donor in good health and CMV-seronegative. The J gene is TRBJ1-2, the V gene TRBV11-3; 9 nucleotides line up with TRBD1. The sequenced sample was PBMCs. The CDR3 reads CASRDRGAGYTF. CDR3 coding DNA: TGTGCCAGCAGGGACAGGGGCGCTGGCTACACCTTC.